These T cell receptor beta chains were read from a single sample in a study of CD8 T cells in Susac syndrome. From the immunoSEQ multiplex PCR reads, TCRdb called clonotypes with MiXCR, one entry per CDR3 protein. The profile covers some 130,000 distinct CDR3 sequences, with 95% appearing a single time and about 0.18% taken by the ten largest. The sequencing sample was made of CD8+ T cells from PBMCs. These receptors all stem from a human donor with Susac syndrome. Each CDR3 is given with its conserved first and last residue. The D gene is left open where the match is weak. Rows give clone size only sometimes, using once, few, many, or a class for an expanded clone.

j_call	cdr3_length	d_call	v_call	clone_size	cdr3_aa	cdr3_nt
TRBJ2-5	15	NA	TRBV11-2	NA	CASSTGAAGQETQYF	TGTGCCAGCAGCACCGGGGCGGCCGGGCAAGAGACCCAGTACTTC
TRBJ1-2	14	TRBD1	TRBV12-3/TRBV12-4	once	CASRPTGEIDGYTF	TGTGCCAGCAGACCTACAGGGGAAATCGATGGCTACACCTTC
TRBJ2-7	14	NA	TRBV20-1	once	CSAKPAGNPYEQYF	TGCAGTGCTAAACCTGCGGGAAACCCCTACGAGCAGTACTTC
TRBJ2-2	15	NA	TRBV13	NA	CASSLFGTNTGELFF	TGTGCCAGCAGCTTATTTGGAACGAACACCGGGGAGCTGTTTTTT
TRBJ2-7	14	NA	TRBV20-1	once	CSANAAPSRYEQYF	TGCAGTGCTAACGCCGCTCCTTCACGGTACGAGCAGTACTTC
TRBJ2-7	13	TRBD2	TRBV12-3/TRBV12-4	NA	CASTSGSGYEQYF	TGTGCCAGCACAAGCGGGAGTGGGTACGAGCAGTACTTC
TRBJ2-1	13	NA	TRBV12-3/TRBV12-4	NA	CASSPLEGDEQFF	TGTGCCAGCAGCCCTTTGGAGGGGGATGAGCAGTTCTTC
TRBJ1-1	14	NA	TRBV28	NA	CASSARVTDTEAFF	TGTGCCAGCAGTGCCCGTGTAACGGACACTGAAGCTTTCTTT
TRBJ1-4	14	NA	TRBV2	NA	CASSEEYGTEKLFF	TGTGCCAGCAGTGAAGAGTATGGGACGGAAAAACTGTTTTTT
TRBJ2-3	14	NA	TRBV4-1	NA	CASSQDLGTDTQYF	TGCGCCAGCAGCCAAGATCTCGGCACAGATACGCAGTATTTT
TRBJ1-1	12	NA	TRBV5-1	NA	CASSLEGLEAFF	TGCGCCAGCAGCTTGGAGGGGCTTGAAGCTTTCTTT
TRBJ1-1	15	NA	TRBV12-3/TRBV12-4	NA	CASSSFLGVDTEAFF	TGTGCCAGCAGCTCCTTTCTGGGTGTTGACACTGAAGCTTTCTTT
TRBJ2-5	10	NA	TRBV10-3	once	CAIGSWAQYF	TGTGCCATCGGGTCCTGGGCCCAGTACTTC
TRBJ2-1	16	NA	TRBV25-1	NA	CASSEYFQGMSNEQFF	TGTGCCAGCAGTGAATATTTCCAGGGGATGAGCAATGAGCAGTTCTTC
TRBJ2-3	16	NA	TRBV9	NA	CASSVPGSTQRNTQYF	TGTGCCAGCAGCGTACCCGGCTCCACACAACGGAATACGCAGTATTTT
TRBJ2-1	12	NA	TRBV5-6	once	CASSLERREQFF	TGTGCCAGCAGCTTGGAACGGAGAGAGCAGTTCTTC
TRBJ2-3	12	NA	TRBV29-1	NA	CSVPKGTNTQYF	TGCAGCGTTCCGAAGGGGACAAATACGCAGTATTTT
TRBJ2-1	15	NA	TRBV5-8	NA	CASSLVGGVYNEQFF	TGTGCCAGCAGCTTGGTGGGCGGAGTCTACAATGAGCAGTTCTTC
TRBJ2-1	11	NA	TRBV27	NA	CASSRGHEQFF	TGTGCCAGCAGTAGGGGTCATGAGCAGTTCTTC
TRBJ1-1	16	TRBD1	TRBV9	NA	CASSVGEGTGRTEAFF	TGTGCCAGCAGCGTAGGGGAGGGGACAGGGAGGACTGAAGCTTTCTTT
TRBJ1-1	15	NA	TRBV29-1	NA	CSVFGIFRGNTEAFF	TGCAGCGTTTTCGGGATCTTTAGGGGGAACACTGAAGCTTTCTTT
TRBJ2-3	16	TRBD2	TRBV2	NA	CASAGLAGPSADTQYF	TGTGCCAGCGCGGGACTAGCGGGTCCCTCCGCAGATACGCAGTATTTT
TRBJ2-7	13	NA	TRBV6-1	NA	CASSSGFSYEQYF	TGTGCCAGCAGTTCAGGGTTCTCCTACGAGCAGTACTTC
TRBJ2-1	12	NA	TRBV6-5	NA	CASSYADNEQFF	TGTGCCAGCAGTTACGCGGACAATGAGCAGTTCTTC
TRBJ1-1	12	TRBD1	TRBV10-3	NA	CAISDGTDEAFF	TGTGCCATCAGTGATGGGACAGATGAAGCTTTCTTT
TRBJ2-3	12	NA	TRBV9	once	CASMGSTDTQYF	TGTGCCAGCATGGGAAGCACAGATACGCAGTATTTT
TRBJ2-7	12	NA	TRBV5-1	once	CASAEEDYEQYF	TGCGCCAGCGCGGAGGAGGACTACGAGCAGTACTTC
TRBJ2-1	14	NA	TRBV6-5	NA	CASSSGPLGNEQFF	TGTGCCAGCAGTTCGGGACCACTTGGCAATGAGCAGTTCTTC
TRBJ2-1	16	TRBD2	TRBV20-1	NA	CSASRRASGRGNEQFF	TGCAGTGCTAGCCGTCGGGCTAGCGGGAGGGGGAATGAGCAGTTCTTC
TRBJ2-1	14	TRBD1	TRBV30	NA	CAWSGDREYNEQFF	TGTGCCTGGAGTGGAGACAGGGAATACAATGAGCAGTTCTTC
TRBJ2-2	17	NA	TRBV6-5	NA	CASSYDSVSSNTGELFF	TGTGCCAGCAGTTACGATAGTGTCTCGTCTAACACCGGGGAGCTGTTTTTT